These 22 T cell receptor beta chains came from one sample sequenced in a study of CD8 T cells in ankylosing spondylitis. TCRdb re-called the 5' RACE reads with MiXCR, one entry per CDR3 protein. The sample has approximately 140,000 distinct CDR3 sequences; over 15% are singletons. The study, taken as a whole, reports: Made up of under 10 highly homologous variants, a TCR beta motif appeared characteristic of ankylosing spondylitis blood.

No antigen has been assigned to these receptors. Sequenced sample: blood, either unsorted or a sorted T cell fraction (not recorded which). The origin of the receptors is a male donor with ankylosing spondylitis.

The J gene is TRBJ2-7, the V gene TRBV9; tentative D call: TRBD1 (6 bases). Trimming removed 4 bases from V and 7 bases from J, with 18 bases in between. The CDR3 has 14 residues. CDR1 is SGDLS and CDR2 is YYNGEE in the germline V gene. CDR3 in DNA: TGTGCCAGCAGCAGCGCCGGGACAAACTGGGAGCAGTACTTC. The encoded protein is CASSSAGTNWEQYF.

This clonotype showed up just a few times. V and J are TRBV28 and TRBJ2-7, with a weak D call TRBD2 (5 bases). The CDR3 is made up of 14 amino acids. Germline assignment: CDR1 MDHEN and CDR2 SYDVKM. V was trimmed by 8 bases and J by 0 bases, leaving 14 bases between them. This chain's CDR3 is CASGRAENSYEQYF. CDR3 sequence (DNA): TGTGCCAGCGGGCGGGCGGAGAACTCCTACGAGCAGTACTTC.

J is TRBJ2-5 and V is TRBV12-3 or TRBV12-4; the match to TRBD1 covers 8 bases. The CDR3 is made up of 15 amino acids. V lost 3 bases, J lost 0 bases, and 3 bases stayed unmatched. In DNA, the CDR3 is TGTGCCAGCAGTTTGGACAGGGCGTACCAAGAGACCCAGTACTTC. Its translation is CASSLDRAYQETQYF.

This clonotype was seen a handful of times. The gene calls are TRBV2 and TRBJ2-7; 9 bases map to TRBD2. CDR3 length: 13 residues. CDR1 SNHLY and CDR2 FYNNEI come from the germline V gene. V was pared by 11 bases and J by 3 bases, with 8 bases of the junction left unmatched. The CDR3 spells CAGIAGDSYEQYF. As DNA, the CDR3 is TGTGCCGGGATAGCGGGAGACAGCTACGAGCAGTACTTC.

This clonotype was detected a few times. The V call is TRBV14, the J call TRBJ2-5; D might be TRBD2 (5 bases). This CDR3 comprises 14 residues. V lost 0 bases and J 4 bases, leaving 9 bases between the germline ends. Germline-derived CDR1 and CDR2 are SGHDN and FVKESK. The CDR3 nucleotides are TGTGCCAGCAGCCAAGATTGGGCGGGAGAGACCCAGTACTTC. This translates into CASSQDWAGETQYF.

This chain links TRBV5-1 with TRBJ2-7; D perhaps matches TRBD2 (6 bases). From germline, CDR1 is SGHRS and CDR2 YFSETQ. The CDR3 covers 15 residues. Trimming pared 5 bases from V and 2 bases from J, leaving 17 bases between. CDR3: CASSISGGGTYEQYF. The CDR3 bases are TGCGCCAGCAGTATTAGCGGCGGAGGAACCTACGAGCAGTACTTC.

This clonotype has a handful of counts. The rearrangement joins TRBV6-1 to TRBJ2-3; perhaps TRBD2 as D (6 bases). The CDR3 totals 14 residues. Germline-derived CDR1 and CDR2 are MNHNS and SASEGT. V lost 6 bases and J 5 bases, leaving 15 bases between the germline ends. The CDR3 protein is CASSLSGIRDTQYF. DNA for the CDR3: TGTGCCAGCAGCCTTAGCGGAATCAGAGATACGCAGTATTTT.

This sequence joins TRBV11-1 and TRBJ2-2, with TRBD1 matching 9 bases. The CDR3 is made up of 15 amino acids. V shed 5 bases and J 5 bases; nucleotides not matched to a gene: 6. Looked up from germline, CDR1 is SGHAT and CDR2 is FQDESV (reference sequence). The CDR3 sequence: CASSQGQGGTGELFF. Here the CDR3 DNA reads TGTGCCAGCAGCCAGGGACAGGGAGGAACCGGGGAGCTGTTTTTT.

The table lists this clonotype with a few counts. The chain is built from TRBV29-1 and TRBJ1-1, with TRBD1 identical over 7 bases. The trim removed 0 bases at V and 5 bases at J, leaving 6 bases unmatched. CDR3 length equals 14 residues. Germline values: CDR1 SQVTM, CDR2 ANQGSEA. The CDR3: CSVEEGRGNTEAFF. CDR3 DNA: TGCAGCGTTGAAGAAGGCAGGGGGAATACTGAAGCTTTCTTT.

This clonotype appeared many times. The chain recombines TRBV28 with TRBJ2-7; D may be TRBD1 (6 bases). CDR1 is MDHEN, CDR2 SYDVKM, per germline. V was pared by 3 bases and J by 0 bases, with 12 bases between. The CDR3 is 15 residues long. The CDR3 coding sequence is TGTGCCAGCAGTTTTCAGGGGTTCTCCTCCTACGAGCAGTACTTC. Translation: CASSFQGFSSYEQYF.

There are a few counts of this clonotype. The rearrangement joins TRBV4-2 to TRBJ2-7; possible D gene TRBD1, 6 bases. The V gene lost 4 bases and the J gene lost 1 base, with 14 bases spanning the gap. This CDR3 region has 15 residues. From germline, CDR1 is LGHNA and CDR2 YNFKEQ. Written as DNA, the CDR3 is TGTGCCAGCAGCCTCCGGGACATGATATCCTACGAGCAGTACTTC. As protein: CASSLRDMISYEQYF.

This clonotype turned up a few times. This sequence joins TRBV3-1 and TRBJ1-1, with TRBD1 as a possible D gene (6 bases). The CDR3 runs to 17 residues. V was cut by 2 bases and J by 1 base, with 17 bases left in between. Per germline, CDR1 LGHDT and CDR2 YNNKEL (reference sequence). This CDR3 reads CASSQNWRAGENTEAFF. The CDR3 DNA is TGTGCCAGCAGCCAAAATTGGCGGGCAGGGGAGAACACTGAAGCTTTCTTT.

The chain combines TRBV28 with TRBJ2-6; the D is unclear. The CDR3 is made up of 18 amino acids. V dropped 5 bases and J dropped 1 base, with 18 bases sitting between them. Germline assignment: CDR1 MDHEN and CDR2 SYDVKM. The CDR3 spells CASSTRKGWSSGANVLTF. CDR3 DNA: TGTGCCAGCAGTACTCGAAAGGGCTGGTCTTCTGGGGCCAACGTCCTGACTTTC. The entire variable domain, with the rest obtained from reference TRBV28 and TRBJ2-6, is as follows: DVKVTQSSRYLVKRTGEKVFLECVQDMDHENMFWYRQDPGLGLRLIYFSYDVKMKEKGDIPEGYSVSREKKERFSLILESASTNQTSMYLCASSTRKGWSSGANVLTFGAGSRLTVL.

The V and J genes are TRBV25-1 and TRBJ2-7; a possible D gene is TRBD1 (5 bases). The CDR3 has 13 amino acids. CDR1 is MGHDK, CDR2 SYGVNS, per germline. Trimming removed 4 bases at V and 3 bases at J, with 10 bases between. CDR3 nucleotide sequence: TGTGCCAGCAGTGCCAGGGATAGCTACGAGCAGTACTTC. As protein: CASSARDSYEQYF.

The chain carries TRBV5-5 and TRBJ2-7; weak D call: TRBD1 (6 bases). The ends were cut back, 3 bases at V and 4 bases at J, with 20 bases in the middle. Germline CDR1 is SGHKS and CDR2 is YYEKEE (reference sequence). This CDR3 contains 16 residues. The CDR3 bases are TGTGCCAGCAGCTACATCCCCAGGGGCGAAACTTACGAGCAGTACTTC. Translated, it gives CASSYIPRGETYEQYF. Together with reference TRBV5-5 and TRBJ2-7, the CDR3 gives the full variable domain: DAGVTQSPTHLIKTRGQQVTLRCSPISGHKSVSWYQQVLGQGPQFIFQYYEKEERGRGNFPDRFSARQFPNYSSELNVNALLLGDSALYLCASSYIPRGETYEQYFGPGTRLTVT.

This clonotype occurred a few times. The V and J genes are TRBV20-1 and TRBJ2-3, with 9 bases identical to TRBD1. There are 13 residues in the CDR3. Per germline, CDR1 DFQATT and CDR2 SNEGSKA (reference sequence). V trimming: 6 bases; J trimming: 2 bases; junction bases outside the gene matches: 3. DNA of the CDR3: TGCAGTGCGCGGGACAGGGACACAGATACGCAGTATTTT. Its translation is CSARDRDTDTQYF.

In this sample, this clonotype turned up a few times. This chain connects TRBV7-2 to TRBJ1-1, with no clear D. Looked up from germline, CDR1 is SGHTA and CDR2 is FQGNSA. This CDR3 is 14 amino acids long. V was shortened by 3 bases and J by 5 bases, with 13 bases between the two germline ends. CDR3 in DNA: TGTGCCAGCAGCTTCCAGGCGGATCGGACTGAAGCTTTCTTT. Translated: CASSFQADRTEAFF.

This rearrangement joins TRBV7-9 to TRBJ2-6, with D maybe TRBD2 (6 bases). Germline V gene sequence: CDR1 SEHNR, CDR2 FQNEAQ (reference sequence). The CDR3 consists of 16 residues. V lost 3 bases, J lost 6 bases, and 15 bases lay in between. The CDR3: CASSLVSGVVANVLTF. CDR3 DNA sequence: TGTGCCAGCAGCTTGGTTAGCGGTGTGGTGGCCAACGTCCTGACTTTC.

This clonotype came up a few times. The chain couples TRBV7-2 to TRBJ2-7; D may be TRBD2 (6 bases). The CDR3 is 15 residues long. CDR1 and CDR2 from the germline V gene are SGHTA and FQGNSA. Trimming cost V 4 bases and J 4 bases, with 17 bases left between them. The CDR3 DNA follows: TGTGCCAGCAGCTACCACGGGAGTTTGGGATACGAGCAGTACTTC. It specifies CASSYHGSLGYEQYF. The full variable domain, in which reference TRBV7-2 and TRBJ2-7 provide the parts outside the CDR3, is GAGVSQSPSNKVTEKGKDVELRCDPISGHTALYWYRQSLGQGLEFLIYFQGNSAPDKSGLPSDRFSAERTGGSVSTLTIQRTQQEDSAVYLCASSYHGSLGYEQYFGPGTRLTVT.

The V call is TRBV6-1, the J call TRBJ2-1, with TRBD2 matching 10 bases. This CDR3 is built from 15 residues. Unmatched junction bases numbered 8, after V lost 6 bases and J lost 6 bases. Germline V lookup: CDR1 MNHNS, CDR2 SASEGT. Here the CDR3 reads CASSQAAGGTNEQFF. DNA for the CDR3: TGTGCCAGCAGCCAGGCAGCGGGAGGGACCAATGAGCAGTTCTTC.

The chain uses TRBV5-1 and TRBJ1-2, with 8 bases matching TRBD1. The CDR3 totals 14 residues. With 1 base clipped from V and 5 bases from J, the junction kept 4 bases outside the gene matches. Germline loops: CDR1 SGHRS, CDR2 YFSETQ. The CDR3 loop reads CASSLTGTGYGYTF. CDR3 nucleotide sequence: TGCGCCAGCAGCTTGACCGGGACAGGTTATGGCTACACCTTC.

This clonotype has just a few counts. V and J are TRBV14 and TRBJ2-5; TRBD2 matches at 7 bases. CDR1 SGHDN and CDR2 FVKESK come from the germline V gene. The J segment lost 4 bases and the V segment lost 4 bases, leaving 0 bases of the junction unmatched. The CDR3 consists of 12 residues. Here the CDR3 DNA reads TGTGCCAGCAGCCGGGGGGGAGAGACCCAGTACTTC. It codes for CASSRGGETQYF.